This record covers a single T cell receptor beta chain. Its matching antigen is unknown. The data originate from a study of T cell responses to AZD1222 COVID-19 vaccine. Study-wide background: Pooling was applied to second doses at about 4 or about 12 weeks. Findings of the study overall: Just five to seven AZD1222 recipients tested seropositive at baseline. Increased Spike-specific TCR breadth and depth were observed after two AZD1222 doses. CD4 TCRs associated with vaccination spanned spike, dominating at 160-218 and 743-854.

TCRdb keeps only in-frame clones here, not all; method: immunoSEQ multiplex PCR. The sample holds more than 85,000 clones, 86% seen once. The source is an adult in good health. The specimen was peripheral blood, collected on day 0 of AZD1222 vaccination.

The CDR3 DNA sequence: TGCGCCAGCAGCTTACACTTCGGGAACTCTGGAAACACCATATATTTT. This codes for CASSLHFGNSGNTIYF. The V and J genes are TRBV5-1 and TRBJ1-3; D gene unclear. V was clipped by 2 bases and J by 0 bases, with 12 bases between them. The CDR3 extends over 16 amino acids. Germline values: CDR1 SGHRS, CDR2 YFSETQ.